Listed here are 13 T cell receptor beta chains from one sample, sequenced in a study of blood T cells in healthy people across ages. Primed by a sample-barcoded 5' primer and a J-beta primer mix, a second PCR proceeded for 7 to 11 cycles. TCRdb independently ran MiXCR on the 5' RACE reads; one entry per CDR3 protein. Of just over 800,000 distinct CDR3 sequences detected, 62% appear once; the ten largest clones hold about 30%. Sequencing was done on a sample of blood. Source of these receptors: a man between 25 and 39 years old in good health.

J is TRBJ2-7 and V is TRBV7-2; D is perhaps TRBD1 or TRBD2 (5 bases each). Trimming removed 1 base at V and 3 bases at J, with 13 bases between. The CDR3 totals 15 residues. CDR1 and CDR2 (germline): SGHTA, FQGNSA. Written as DNA, the CDR3 is TGTGCCAGCAGCTTAGACGGGGCTCGTGACTACGAGCAGTACTTC. Its translation: CASSLDGARDYEQYF.

The rearrangement links TRBV10-3 to TRBJ2-1, with D unresolved. Looked up from germline, CDR1 is ENHRY and CDR2 is SYGVKD. Deletions cut 3 bases from V and 6 bases from J, with 15 bases between. The CDR3 length is 15 residues. As DNA, the CDR3 is TGTGCCATCAGTGATGGAAGGGCGGCCCTCAATGAGCAGTTCTTC. As protein: CAISDGRAALNEQFF.

The rearrangement uses TRBV12-3 or TRBV12-4 and TRBJ1-2; 8 nucleotides line up with TRBD1. CDR3 size: 15 residues. The V gene end was trimmed by 5 bases and the J gene end by 5 bases; junction bases not matched to a gene: 10. The CDR3 region has the DNA TGTGCCAGCAGTGGGGCAGGGGGCGCGCGATATGGCTACACCTTC. Translation: CASSGAGGARYGYTF.

Here the CDR3 reads CASSPSLAGWADTQYF. CDR3 nucleotides: TGTGCCAGCAGTCCCTCACTAGCGGGGTGGGCAGATACGCAGTATTTT. The chain joins TRBV27 to TRBJ2-3, with 10 bases matching TRBD2. The germline gives CDR1 MNHEY, CDR2 SMNVEV (reference sequence). The trim removed 5 bases at V and 4 bases at J, leaving 9 bases unmatched. This CDR3 comprises 16 residues.

In this sample, this clonotype turned up a few times. This rearrangement joins TRBV12-3 or TRBV12-4 to TRBJ2-7, with a tentative D call TRBD2 (6 bases). The CDR3 is 15 residues long. The V gene lost 1 base and the J gene lost 6 bases, with 16 bases spanning the gap. CDR3 sequence reads: CASSLVREVDCEQYF. CDR3 coding DNA: TGTGCCAGCAGTTTAGTGAGGGAGGTGGATTGCGAGCAGTACTTC.

The V call is TRBV7-2, the J call TRBJ2-7; D is unresolved. The CDR3 has 13 residues. Trimming took 5 bases from V and 3 from J, leaving 11 bases between them. Germline values: CDR1 SGHTA, CDR2 FQGNSA. DNA for the CDR3: TGTGCCAGCAGCCCAAACATGGACTACGAGCAGTACTTC. Encoded protein: CASSPNMDYEQYF.

CDR3 in amino acids: CASSSSTRDRGHEQYF. The CDR3 coding sequence is TGTGCCAGCAGCAGCTCAACGAGGGACAGAGGACACGAGCAGTACTTC. The chain is built from TRBV14 and TRBJ2-4, with TRBD1 matching 7 bases. The end of the DNA fits TRBJ2-7 better, so the J call may be wrong. CDR1 and CDR2 from the germline V gene are SGHDN and FVKESK. This CDR3 has 16 amino acids.

This clonotype was detected a few times. The V and J genes are TRBV9 and TRBJ2-1, with 9 bases that match TRBD2. Trimming at V came to 2 bases and at J to 5 bases, leaving 5 bases not matched to a gene. The CDR3 loop spans 15 amino acids. Looked up from germline, CDR1 is SGDLS and CDR2 is YYNGEE. The CDR3 loop is CASSVAGGPHNEQFF. DNA of the CDR3: TGTGCCAGCAGCGTCGCGGGGGGGCCCCACAATGAGCAGTTCTTC.

This clonotype was seen more than once but under ten times. This sequence joins TRBV2 and TRBJ2-5; D is unclear. Trimming removed 6 bases at V and 5 bases at J, with 7 bases between. CDR1 and CDR2 (germline): SNHLY, FYNNEI. This CDR3 has 11 residues. Here the CDR3 reads CASSGWETQYF. Written as DNA, the CDR3 is TGTGCCAGCAGCGGGTGGGAGACCCAGTACTTC.

At least ten counts were recorded for this clonotype. The rearrangement uses TRBV7-2 and TRBJ2-1; 10 nucleotides align to TRBD2. With V trimmed by 3 bases and J by 4 bases, 3 bases remained unmatched. CDR3 length equals 15 residues. Germline-derived CDR1 and CDR2 are SGHTA and FQGNSA. CDR3 bases: TGTGCCAGCAGCTTGGGTAGCGGGGGGTACAATGAGCAGTTCTTC. Translated: CASSLGSGGYNEQFF. Variable domain in full (rest from reference TRBV7-2 and TRBJ2-1): GAGVSQSPSNKVTEKGKDVELRCDPISGHTALYWYRQSLGQGLEFLIYFQGNSAPDKSGLPSDRFSAERTGGSVSTLTIQRTQQEDSAVYLCASSLGSGGYNEQFFGPGTRLTVL.

This clonotype appeared a few times. The chain employs TRBV29-1 and TRBJ2-4; possibly TRBD2 for D (5 bases). Trimming shortened V by 7 bases and J by 0 bases, and 16 bases separated the two germline ends. Germline V lookup: CDR1 SQVTM, CDR2 ANQGSEA. The CDR3 runs 15 residues. CDR3 nucleotides: TGCAGCGCCGAGCGGCTTCCCGGAGCCAAAAACATTCAGTACTTC. It specifies CSAERLPGAKNIQYF.

Comments on this clonotype: Being one base from a much bigger clone, this may be a read error. This chain connects TRBV3-1 to TRBJ1-4; TRBD1 agrees at 9 bases. Germline values: CDR1 LGHDT, CDR2 YNNKEL (reference sequence). Trimming cost V 7 bases and J 7 bases; bases outside gene matches: 13. The CDR3 runs 16 residues. In nucleotides, the CDR3 is TGTGCCAGCAACCACCGGGACAGGGAGTTCAGTGAAAAACTGTTTTTT. Translating it yields CASNHRDREFSEKLFF.

The chain employs TRBV6-6 and TRBJ1-2; 8 positions match TRBD1. The CDR3 runs 12 residues. Germline CDR1 is MNHNY and CDR2 is SVGAGI (reference sequence). Trimming took 10 bases from V and 3 from J; bases not matched to a gene: 4. DNA of the CDR3: TGTGCCACGGACAGGGAAGACTATGGCTACACCTTC. This codes for CATDREDYGYTF.